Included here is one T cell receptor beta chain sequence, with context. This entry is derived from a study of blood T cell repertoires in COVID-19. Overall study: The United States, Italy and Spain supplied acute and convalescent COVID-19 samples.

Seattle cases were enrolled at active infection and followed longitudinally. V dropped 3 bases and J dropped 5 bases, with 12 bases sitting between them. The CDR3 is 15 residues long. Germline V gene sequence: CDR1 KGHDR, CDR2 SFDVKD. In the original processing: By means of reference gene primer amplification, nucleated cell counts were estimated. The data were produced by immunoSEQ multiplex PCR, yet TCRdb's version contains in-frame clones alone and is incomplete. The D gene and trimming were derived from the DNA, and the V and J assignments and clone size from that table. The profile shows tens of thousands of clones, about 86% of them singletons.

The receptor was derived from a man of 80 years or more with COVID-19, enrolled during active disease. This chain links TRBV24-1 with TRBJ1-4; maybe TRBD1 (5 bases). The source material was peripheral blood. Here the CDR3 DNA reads TGTGCCACCAGTGATCCGGGAGGGGCAAATGAAAAACTGTTTTTT. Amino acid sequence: CATSDPGGANEKLFF.